This T cell receptor beta chain is drawn from a study of CD8 T cells in Susac syndrome. Study summary: Among sequenced Susac syndrome patients, about six had active disease and roughly eight were in remission. Study conclusions and caveats: An acknowledgment was made by the study that its TCR sequencing and HLA analysis involved relatively few individuals.

Random hexamers were used to reverse transcribe 0.5 to 1 ug of RNA. Amplification of TCR beta CDR3 across 54 Vbeta and 13 Jbeta was performed with immunoSEQ multiplex PCR. TCRdb reprocessed the immunoSEQ multiplex PCR reads with MiXCR, giving one entry per CDR3 protein. The data contain roughly 150,000 distinct CDR3 sequences, about 94% of them singletons. Germline CDR1 MNHEY, CDR2 SVGEGT. The V segment lost 7 bases and the J segment 3 bases; nucleotides outside the gene matches: 9. The CDR3 runs to 15 residues. Patients having Susac syndrome satisfied recently defined diagnostic criteria for definite or probable disease. In regard to this clonotype: Its matching antigen is unknown.

The gene calls are TRBV6-2 or TRBV6-3 and TRBJ2-1; TRBD1 matches at 7 bases. The origin of this receptor is a human donor with Susac syndrome. The sequenced material came from CD4+ T cells from PBMCs. DNA of the CDR3: TGTGCCAGCACCCAGCCCAGGGGGAGCTACAATGAGCAGTTCTTC. Translating gives CASTQPRGSYNEQFF.